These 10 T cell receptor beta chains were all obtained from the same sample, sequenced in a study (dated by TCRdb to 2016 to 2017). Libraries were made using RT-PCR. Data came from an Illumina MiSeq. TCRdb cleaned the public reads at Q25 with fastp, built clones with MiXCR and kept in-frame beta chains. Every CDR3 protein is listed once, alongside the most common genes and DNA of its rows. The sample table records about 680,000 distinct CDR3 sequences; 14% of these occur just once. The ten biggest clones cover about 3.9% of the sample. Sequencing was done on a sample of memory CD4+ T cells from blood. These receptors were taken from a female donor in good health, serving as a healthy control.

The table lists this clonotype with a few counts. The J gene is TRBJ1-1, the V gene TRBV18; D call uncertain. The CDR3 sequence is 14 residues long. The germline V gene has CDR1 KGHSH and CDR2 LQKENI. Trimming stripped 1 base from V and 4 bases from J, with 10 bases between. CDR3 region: CASSPQEVGTEAFF. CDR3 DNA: TGTGCCAGCTCACCACAGGAAGTGGGCACTGAAGCTTTCTTT.

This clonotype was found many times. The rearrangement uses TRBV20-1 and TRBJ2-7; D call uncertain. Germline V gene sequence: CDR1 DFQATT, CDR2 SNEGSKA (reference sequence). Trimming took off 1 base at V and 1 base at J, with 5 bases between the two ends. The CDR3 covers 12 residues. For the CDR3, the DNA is TGCAGTGCTAGAGGTCATTCCTACGAGCAGTACTTC. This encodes CSARGHSYEQYF.

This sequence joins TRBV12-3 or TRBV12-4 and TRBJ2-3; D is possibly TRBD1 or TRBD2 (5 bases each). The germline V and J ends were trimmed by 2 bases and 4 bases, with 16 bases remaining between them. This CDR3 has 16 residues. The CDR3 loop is CASSLSGGRESDTQYF. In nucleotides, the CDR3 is TGTGCCAGCAGTTTATCTGGGGGTAGAGAATCAGATACGCAGTATTTT.

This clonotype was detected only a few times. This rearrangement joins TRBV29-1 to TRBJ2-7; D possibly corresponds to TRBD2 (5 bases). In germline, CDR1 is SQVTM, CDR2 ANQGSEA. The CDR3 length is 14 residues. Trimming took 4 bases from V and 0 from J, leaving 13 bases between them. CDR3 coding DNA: TGCAGCGTTGGTGAGGGATTTCTCTCCTACGAGCAGTACTTC. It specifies CSVGEGFLSYEQYF.

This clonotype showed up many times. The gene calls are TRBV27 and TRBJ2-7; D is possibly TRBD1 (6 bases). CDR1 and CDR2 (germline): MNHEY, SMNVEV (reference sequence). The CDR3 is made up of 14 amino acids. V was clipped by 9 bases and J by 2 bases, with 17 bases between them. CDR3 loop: CASRGTRDTYEQYF. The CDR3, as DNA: TGTGCCAGTAGGGGCACCCGGGACACCTACGAGCAGTACTTC.

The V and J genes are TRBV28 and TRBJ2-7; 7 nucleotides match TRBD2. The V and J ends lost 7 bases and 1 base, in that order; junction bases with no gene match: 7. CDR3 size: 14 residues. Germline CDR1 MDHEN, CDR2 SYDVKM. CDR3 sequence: CASTPGGTSYEQYF. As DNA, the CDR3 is TGTGCCAGCACCCCGGGGGGAACTTCCTACGAGCAGTACTTC.

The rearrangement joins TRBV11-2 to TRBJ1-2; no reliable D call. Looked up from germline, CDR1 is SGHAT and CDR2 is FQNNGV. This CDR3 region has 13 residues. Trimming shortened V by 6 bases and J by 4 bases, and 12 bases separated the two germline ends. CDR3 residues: CASSPLDFYGYTF. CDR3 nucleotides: TGTGCCAGCAGTCCTCTTGACTTCTATGGCTACACCTTC.

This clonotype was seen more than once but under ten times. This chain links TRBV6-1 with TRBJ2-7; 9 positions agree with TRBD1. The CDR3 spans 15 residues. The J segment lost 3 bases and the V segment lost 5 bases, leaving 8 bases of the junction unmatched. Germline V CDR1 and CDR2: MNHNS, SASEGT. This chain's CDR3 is CASSPRTGDIYEQYF. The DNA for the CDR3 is TGTGCCAGCAGTCCTAGGACAGGGGACATCTACGAGCAGTACTTC.

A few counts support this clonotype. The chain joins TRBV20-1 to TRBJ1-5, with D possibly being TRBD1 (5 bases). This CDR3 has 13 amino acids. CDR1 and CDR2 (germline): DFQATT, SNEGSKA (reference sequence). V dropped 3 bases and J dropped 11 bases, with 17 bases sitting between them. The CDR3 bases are TGCAGTGCTAGGGGGGGGACCCTAGGAGCCCAGCATTTT. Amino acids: CSARGGTLGAQHF.

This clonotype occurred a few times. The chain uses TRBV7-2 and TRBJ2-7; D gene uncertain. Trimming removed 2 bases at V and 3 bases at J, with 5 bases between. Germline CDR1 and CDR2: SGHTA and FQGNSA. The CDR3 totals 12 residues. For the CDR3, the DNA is TGTGCCAGCAGCTTAATCAACTACGAGCAGTACTTC. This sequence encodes CASSLINYEQYF. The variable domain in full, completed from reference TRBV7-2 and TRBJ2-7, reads GAGVSQSPSNKVTEKGKDVELRCDPISGHTALYWYRQSLGQGLEFLIYFQGNSAPDKSGLPSDRFSAERTGGSVSTLTIQRTQQEDSAVYLCASSLINYEQYFGPGTRLTVT.